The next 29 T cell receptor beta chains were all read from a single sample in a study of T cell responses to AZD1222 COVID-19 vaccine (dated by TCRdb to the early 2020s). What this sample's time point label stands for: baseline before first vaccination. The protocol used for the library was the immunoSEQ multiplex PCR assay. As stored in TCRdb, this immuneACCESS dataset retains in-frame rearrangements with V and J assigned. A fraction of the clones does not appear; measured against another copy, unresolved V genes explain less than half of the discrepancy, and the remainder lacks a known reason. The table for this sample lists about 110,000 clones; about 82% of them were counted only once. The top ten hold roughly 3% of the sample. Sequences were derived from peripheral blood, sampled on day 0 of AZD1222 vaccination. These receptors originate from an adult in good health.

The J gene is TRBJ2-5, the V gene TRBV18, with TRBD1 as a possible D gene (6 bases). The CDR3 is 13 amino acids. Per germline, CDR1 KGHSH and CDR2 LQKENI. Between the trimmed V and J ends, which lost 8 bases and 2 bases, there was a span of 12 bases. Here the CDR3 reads CASAFDRQETQYF. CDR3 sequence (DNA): TGTGCCAGCGCATTCGACAGGCAAGAGACCCAGTACTTC.

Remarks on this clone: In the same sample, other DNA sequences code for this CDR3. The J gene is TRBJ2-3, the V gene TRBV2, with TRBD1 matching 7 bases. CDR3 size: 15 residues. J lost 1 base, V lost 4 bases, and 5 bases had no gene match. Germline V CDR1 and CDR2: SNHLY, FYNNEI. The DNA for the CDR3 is TGTGCCAGCAGTGGACGACAGGGCGGCACAGATACGCAGTATTTT. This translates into CASSGRQGGTDTQYF.

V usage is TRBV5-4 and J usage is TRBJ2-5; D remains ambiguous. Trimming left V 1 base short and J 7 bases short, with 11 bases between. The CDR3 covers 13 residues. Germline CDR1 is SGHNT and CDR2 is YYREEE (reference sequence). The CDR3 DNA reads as TGTGCCAGCAGCTTGACCACGCCAGGGACCCAGTACTTC. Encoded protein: CASSLTTPGTQYF.

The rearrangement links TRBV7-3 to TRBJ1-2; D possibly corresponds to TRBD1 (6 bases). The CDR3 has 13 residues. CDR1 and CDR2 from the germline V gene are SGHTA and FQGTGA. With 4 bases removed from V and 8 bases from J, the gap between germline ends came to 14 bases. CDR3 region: CASSYTGSEGYTF. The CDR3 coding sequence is TGTGCCAGCAGCTATACAGGGAGTGAAGGCTACACCTTC. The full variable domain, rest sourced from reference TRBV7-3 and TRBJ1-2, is GAGVSQTPSNKVTEKGKYVELRCDPISGHTALYWYRQSLGQGPEFLIYFQGTGAADDSGLPNDRFFAVRPEGSVSTLKIQRTERGDSAVYLCASSYTGSEGYTFGSGTRLTVV.

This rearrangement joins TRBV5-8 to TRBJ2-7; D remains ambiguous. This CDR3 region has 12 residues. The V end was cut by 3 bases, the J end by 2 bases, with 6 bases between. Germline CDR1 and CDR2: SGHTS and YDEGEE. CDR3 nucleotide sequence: TGTGCCAGCAGCTCATTGACCTACGAGCAGTACTTC. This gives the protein CASSSLTYEQYF.

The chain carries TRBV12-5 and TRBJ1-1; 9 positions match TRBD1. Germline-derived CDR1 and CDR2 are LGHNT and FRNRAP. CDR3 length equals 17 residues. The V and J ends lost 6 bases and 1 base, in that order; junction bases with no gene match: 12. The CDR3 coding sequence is TGTGCTAGTGGGGACTCAACAGGGGGCGCCTGGAACACTGAAGCTTTCTTT. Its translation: CASGDSTGGAWNTEAFF.

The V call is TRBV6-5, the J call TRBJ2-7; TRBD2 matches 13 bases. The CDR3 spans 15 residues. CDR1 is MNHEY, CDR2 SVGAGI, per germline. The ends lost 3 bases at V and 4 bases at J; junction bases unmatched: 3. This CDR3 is CASSYGLAGAYEQYF. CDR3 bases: TGTGCCAGCAGTTATGGACTAGCGGGGGCGTACGAGCAGTACTTC.

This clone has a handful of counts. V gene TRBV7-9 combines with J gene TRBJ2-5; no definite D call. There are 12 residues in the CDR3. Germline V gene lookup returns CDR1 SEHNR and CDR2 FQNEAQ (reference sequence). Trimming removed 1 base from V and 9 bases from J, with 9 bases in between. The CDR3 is CASSLELGAQYF. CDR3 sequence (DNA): TGTGCCAGCAGCTTAGAGTTAGGCGCCCAGTACTTC. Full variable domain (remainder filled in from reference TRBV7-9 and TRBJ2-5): DTGVSQNPRHKITKRGQNVTFRCDPISEHNRLYWYRQTLGQGPEFLTYFQNEAQLEKSRLLSDRFSAERPKGSFSTLEIQRTEQGDSAMYLCASSLELGAQYFGPGTRLLVL.

The chain's CDR3 is CASSADRSGSPLHF. CDR3 DNA sequence: TGTGCCAGCAGTGCGGACAGGAGTGGCTCACCCCTCCACTTT. This chain connects TRBV2 to TRBJ1-6, with TRBD1 identical over 7 bases. Germline V gene sequence: CDR1 SNHLY, CDR2 FYNNEI. This CDR3 is built from 14 residues. The V and J ends lost 4 bases and 10 bases, in that order; junction bases with no gene match: 7.

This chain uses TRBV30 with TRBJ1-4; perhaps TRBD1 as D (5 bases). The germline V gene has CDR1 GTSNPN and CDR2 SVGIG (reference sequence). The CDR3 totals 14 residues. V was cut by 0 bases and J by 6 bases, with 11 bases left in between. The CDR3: CAWSVGQGYEKLFF. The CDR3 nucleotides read TGTGCCTGGAGTGTTGGGCAGGGTTATGAAAAACTGTTTTTT.

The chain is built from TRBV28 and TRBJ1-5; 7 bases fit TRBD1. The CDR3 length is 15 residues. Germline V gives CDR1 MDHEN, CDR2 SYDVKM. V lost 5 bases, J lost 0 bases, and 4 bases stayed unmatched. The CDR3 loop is CASSIQGSSNQPQHF. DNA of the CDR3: TGTGCCAGCAGTATACAGGGGTCTAGCAATCAGCCCCAGCATTTT.

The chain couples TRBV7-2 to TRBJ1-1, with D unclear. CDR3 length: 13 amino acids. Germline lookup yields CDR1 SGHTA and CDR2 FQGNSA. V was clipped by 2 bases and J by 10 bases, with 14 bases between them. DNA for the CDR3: TGTGCCAGCAGCTTATTTCGTGATGACGGAGCTTTCTTT. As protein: CASSLFRDDGAFF.

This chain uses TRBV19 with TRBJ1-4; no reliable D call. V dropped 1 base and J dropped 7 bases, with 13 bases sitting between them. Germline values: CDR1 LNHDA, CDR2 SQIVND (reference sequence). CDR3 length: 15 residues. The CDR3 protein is CASSIGRSGGEKLFF. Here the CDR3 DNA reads TGTGCCAGTAGTATAGGCAGGTCTGGTGGTGAAAAACTGTTTTTT.

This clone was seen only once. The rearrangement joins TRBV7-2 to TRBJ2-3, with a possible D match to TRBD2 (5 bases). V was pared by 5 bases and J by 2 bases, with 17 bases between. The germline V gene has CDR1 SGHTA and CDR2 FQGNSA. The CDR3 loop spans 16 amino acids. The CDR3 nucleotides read TGTGCCAGCAGCCCCCAGGCGGGCCGCCCCACAGATACGCAGTATTTT. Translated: CASSPQAGRPTDTQYF.

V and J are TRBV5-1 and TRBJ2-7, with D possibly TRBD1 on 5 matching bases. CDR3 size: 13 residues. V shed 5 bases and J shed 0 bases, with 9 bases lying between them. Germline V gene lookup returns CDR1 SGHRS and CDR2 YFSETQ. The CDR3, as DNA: TGCGCCAGCAGGCAAGGGGACTCCTACGAGCAGTACTTC. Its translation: CASRQGDSYEQYF. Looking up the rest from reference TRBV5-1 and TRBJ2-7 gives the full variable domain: KAGVTQTPRYLIKTRGQQVTLSCSPISGHRSVSWYQQTPGQGLQFLFEYFSETQRNKGNFPGRFSGRQFSNSRSEMNVSTLELGDSALYLCASRQGDSYEQYFGPGTRLTVT.

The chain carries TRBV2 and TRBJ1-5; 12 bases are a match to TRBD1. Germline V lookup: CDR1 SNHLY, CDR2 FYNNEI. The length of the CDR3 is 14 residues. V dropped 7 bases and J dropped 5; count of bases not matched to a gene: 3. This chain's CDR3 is CASTGTGGDQPQHF. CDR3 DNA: TGTGCCAGCACAGGGACAGGGGGCGATCAGCCCCAGCATTTT.

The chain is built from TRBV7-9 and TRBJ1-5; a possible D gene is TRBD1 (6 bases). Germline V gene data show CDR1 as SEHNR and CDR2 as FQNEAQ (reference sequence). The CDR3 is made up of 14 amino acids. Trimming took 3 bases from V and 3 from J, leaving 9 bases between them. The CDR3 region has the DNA TGTGCCAGCAGCTTGGGGGGCCTCAATCAGCCCCAGCATTTT. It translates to CASSLGGLNQPQHF.

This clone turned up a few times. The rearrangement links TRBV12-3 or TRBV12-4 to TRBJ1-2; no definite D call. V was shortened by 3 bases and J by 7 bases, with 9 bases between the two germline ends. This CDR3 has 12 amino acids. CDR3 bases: TGTGCCAGCAGTTTTGGGGAGGCTGGCTACACCTTC. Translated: CASSFGEAGYTF.

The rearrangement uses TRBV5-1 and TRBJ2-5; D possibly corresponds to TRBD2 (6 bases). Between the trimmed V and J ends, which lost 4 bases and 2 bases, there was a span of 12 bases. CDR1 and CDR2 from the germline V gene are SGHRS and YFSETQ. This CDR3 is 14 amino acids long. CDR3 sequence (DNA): TGCGCCAGCAGCGGCGGGACCGGACAAGAGACCCAGTACTTC. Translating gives CASSGGTGQETQYF. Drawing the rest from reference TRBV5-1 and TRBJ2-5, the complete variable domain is KAGVTQTPRYLIKTRGQQVTLSCSPISGHRSVSWYQQTPGQGLQFLFEYFSETQRNKGNFPGRFSGRQFSNSRSEMNVSTLELGDSALYLCASSGGTGQETQYFGPGTRLLVL.

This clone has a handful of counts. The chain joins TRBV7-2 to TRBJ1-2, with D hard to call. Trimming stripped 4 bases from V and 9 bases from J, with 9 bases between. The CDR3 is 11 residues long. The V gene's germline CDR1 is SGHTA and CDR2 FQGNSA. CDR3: CASSSGPSYTF. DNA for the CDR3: TGTGCCAGCAGCTCCGGACCGAGCTACACCTTC.

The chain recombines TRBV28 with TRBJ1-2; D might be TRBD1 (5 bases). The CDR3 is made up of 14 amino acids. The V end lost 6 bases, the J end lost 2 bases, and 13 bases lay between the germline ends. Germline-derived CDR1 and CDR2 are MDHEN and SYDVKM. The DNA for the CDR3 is TGTGCCAGCAGCGTGCACGGGGGAAACTATGGCTACACCTTC. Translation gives CASSVHGGNYGYTF.

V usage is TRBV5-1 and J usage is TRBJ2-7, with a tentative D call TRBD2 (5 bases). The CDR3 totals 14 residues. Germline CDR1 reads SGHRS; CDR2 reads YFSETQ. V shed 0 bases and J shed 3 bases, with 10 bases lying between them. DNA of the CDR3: TGCGCCAGCAGCTTGGTCGGGGATTTCTACGAGCAGTACTTC. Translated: CASSLVGDFYEQYF.

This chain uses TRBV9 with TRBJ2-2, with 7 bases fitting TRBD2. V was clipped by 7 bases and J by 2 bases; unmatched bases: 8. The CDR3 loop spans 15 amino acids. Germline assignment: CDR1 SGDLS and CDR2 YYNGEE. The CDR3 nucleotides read TGTGCCAGCGGCCCGGGGGGTTACAACACCGGGGAGCTGTTTTTT. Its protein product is CASGPGGYNTGELFF.

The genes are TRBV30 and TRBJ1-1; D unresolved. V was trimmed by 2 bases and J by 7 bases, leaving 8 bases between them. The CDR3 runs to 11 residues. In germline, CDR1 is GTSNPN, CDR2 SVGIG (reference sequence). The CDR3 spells CAWSNRNEAFF. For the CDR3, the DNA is TGTGCCTGGAGTAATAGGAATGAAGCTTTCTTT.

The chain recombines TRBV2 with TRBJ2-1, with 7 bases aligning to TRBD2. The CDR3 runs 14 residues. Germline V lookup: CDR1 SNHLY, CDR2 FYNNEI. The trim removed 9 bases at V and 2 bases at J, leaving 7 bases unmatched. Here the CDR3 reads CASTPSGTYNEQFF. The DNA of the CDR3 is TGTGCCAGTACACCTAGCGGCACCTACAATGAGCAGTTCTTC.

The CDR3 reads CASSQEGPHESNQPQHF. The DNA of the CDR3 is TGTGCCAGCAGCCAAGAAGGACCCCACGAAAGCAATCAGCCCCAGCATTTT. The chain is built from TRBV3-1 (or the pseudogene TRBV3-2) and TRBJ1-5; D remains unclear. V was shortened by 0 bases and J by 1 base, with 13 bases between the two germline ends. Germline V lookup: CDR1 LGHDT, CDR2 YNNKEL (reference sequence). CDR3 length: 17 amino acids.

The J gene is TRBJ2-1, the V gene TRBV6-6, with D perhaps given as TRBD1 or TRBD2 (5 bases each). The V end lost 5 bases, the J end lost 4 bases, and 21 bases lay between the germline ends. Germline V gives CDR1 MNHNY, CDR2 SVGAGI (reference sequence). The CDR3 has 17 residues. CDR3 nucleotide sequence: TGTGCCAGCAGTCCCGGGGACGGGAAAACTGGGTACAATGAGCAGTTCTTC. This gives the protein CASSPGDGKTGYNEQFF.

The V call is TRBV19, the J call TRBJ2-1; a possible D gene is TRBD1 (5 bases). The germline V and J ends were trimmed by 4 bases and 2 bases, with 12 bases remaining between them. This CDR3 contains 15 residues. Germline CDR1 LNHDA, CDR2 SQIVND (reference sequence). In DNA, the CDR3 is TGTGCCAGTAGTAGCCGAGGCAGGGCCTACAATGAGCAGTTCTTC. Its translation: CASSSRGRAYNEQFF. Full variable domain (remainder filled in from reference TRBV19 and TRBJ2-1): DGGITQSPKYLFRKEGQNVTLSCEQNLNHDAMYWYRQDPGQGLRLIYYSQIVNDFQKGDIAEGYSVSREKKESFPLTVTSAQKNPTAFYLCASSSRGRAYNEQFFGPGTRLTVL.

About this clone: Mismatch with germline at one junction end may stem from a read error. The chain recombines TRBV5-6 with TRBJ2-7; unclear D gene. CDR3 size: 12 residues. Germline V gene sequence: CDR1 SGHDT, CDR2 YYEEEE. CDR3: CASSLGSLEQYF. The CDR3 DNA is TGTGCCAGCAGTTTGGGAAGCCTGGAGCAGTACTTC.